This is a list of T cell receptor beta chains from one sample in a study of T cell responses to AZD1222 COVID-19 vaccine. The assay was immunoSEQ multiplex PCR, and TCRdb's table has in-frame clones only and misses some. Among about 94,000 clones listed, 85% were seen once. This specimen consisted of peripheral blood, obtained 28 days after the second AZD1222 dose. These receptors all come from an adult who received the AZD1222 COVID-19 vaccine. The CDR3 runs from the conserved cysteine through the conserved F or W. D genes are given only for firm matches. Clone size is given for some rows only: seen once, a few or many times, or a class if the clone is expanded.

TRBJ1-5 | NA | TRBD1 | TRBV28 | TGTGCCAGCAGTTTAGGAGGGGGCATTCAGCCCCAGCATTTT | CASSLGGGIQPQHF
TRBJ1-3 | NA | NA | TRBV11-2 | TGTGCCAGCAGCCCAAGCCCATACAGAGACTCTGGAAACACCATATATTTT | CASSPSPYRDSGNTIYF
TRBJ2-7 | NA | NA | TRBV19 | TGTGCCAGTAGTATACGGCCGGGGCTGTACGAGCAGTACTTC | CASSIRPGLYEQYF
TRBJ2-1 | few | NA | TRBV2 | TGTGCCAGCAGTGACTTCAATGAGCAGTTCTTC | CASSDFNEQFF
TRBJ1-2 | NA | NA | TRBV11-2 | TGTGCCAGCAGCTTAGCACAGGGCAGCTATGGCTACACCTTC | CASSLAQGSYGYTF
TRBJ1-2 | NA | NA | TRBV19 | TGTGCCAGTAGTCCCCGGACGTGGGGCCGTACTAACTATGGCTACACCTTC | CASSPRTWGRTNYGYTF
TRBJ2-5 | NA | NA | TRBV27 | TGTGCCAGCAGAAGTCTTTACCAAGAGACCCAGTACTTC | CASRSLYQETQYF
TRBJ1-4 | NA | NA | TRBV5-4 | TGTGCCAGCAGCCTTAAACAGGGCCCCAATGAAAAACTGTTTTTT | CASSLKQGPNEKLFF
TRBJ2-5 | NA | NA | TRBV2 | TGTGCCAGCAGTGATGAAGCGAACAGCGCCCAGTACTTC | CASSDEANSAQYF
TRBJ1-2 | NA | NA | TRBV6-4 | TGTGCCAGCAGTGACGGGAGCGGCTACACCTTC | CASSDGSGYTF
TRBJ1-4 | NA | NA | TRBV19 | TGTGCCAGTATGGGTTATCGGACCGAGACTAATGAAAAACTGTTTTTT | CASMGYRTETNEKLFF
TRBJ2-2 | NA | NA | TRBV7-2 | TGTGCCAGCAGCTTAGCGCTTACTGTGAACACCGGGGAGCTGTTTTTT | CASSLALTVNTGELFF
TRBJ1-3 | NA | NA | TRBV6-5 | TGTGCCAGCACCCAGACTCACTCTGGAAACACCATATATTTT | CASTQTHSGNTIYF
TRBJ2-3 | NA | TRBD1 | TRBV5-1 | TGCGCCAGCAGCTCACGACAGGGTGGCACAGATACGCAGTATTTT | CASSSRQGGTDTQYF
TRBJ2-7 | NA | TRBD1 | TRBV18 | TGTGCCAGCTCACCATATGCGGGACAGGGTAGCTACGAGCAGTACTTC | CASSPYAGQGSYEQYF
TRBJ2-7 | NA | NA | TRBV19 | TGTGCCAGTAGTAGCGTGGTGGCAGCTGAGGACGAGCAGTACTTC | CASSSVVAAEDEQYF
TRBJ2-7 | once | NA | TRBV7-8 | TGTGCCAGCAGTCGCAGGCAGGGACGCGACGAGCAGTACTTC | CASSRRQGRDEQYF
TRBJ1-1 | NA | NA | TRBV18 | TGTGCCAGCTCACCAATTAACGGAGAGAAGACTGAAGCTTTCTTT | CASSPINGEKTEAFF
TRBJ2-5 | NA | TRBD2 | TRBV20-1 | TGCAGTGCTAGTATGTCCCCCTCCTCTTGGACTAGCGGGAGCTGGGAGACCCAGTACTTC | CSASMSPSSWTSGSWETQYF
TRBJ2-2 | once | TRBD1 | TRBV30 | TGTGCCTGGAGTGTGCGGGTGAGACAGGGGGCTCCGTTAGTTTGGTTGGCCGGGGAGCTGTTTTTT | CAWSVRVRQGAPLVWLAGELFF
TRBJ1-2 | NA | NA | TRBV3-1/TRBV3-2 | TGTGCCAGCAGCCAGGACACTATAAGGGGGAGCTATGGCTACACCTTC | CASSQDTIRGSYGYTF
TRBJ2-6 | NA | TRBD1 | TRBV10-3 | TGTGCCATCAGTGCGGGGACAGGGCTAGGTGCTGGGGCCAACGTCCTGACTTTC | CAISAGTGLGAGANVLTF
TRBJ1-6 | NA | NA | TRBV12-3/TRBV12-4 | TGTGCCAGCAGTTTTCTAATTGATGCACCCCTCCACTTT | CASSFLIDAPLHF
TRBJ1-4 | NA | NA | TRBV5-4 | TGTGCCAGCAGCTTGAGGGGTAATGAAAAACTGTTTTTT | CASSLRGNEKLFF
TRBJ1-4 | NA | NA | TRBV13 | TGTGCCAGCAGCGTCAGGGGAGGCAATGAAAAACTGTTTTTT | CASSVRGGNEKLFF
TRBJ1-1 | NA | NA | TRBV12-3/TRBV12-4 | TGTGCCAGCAGTTTTGGGACTGAAGCTTTCTTT | CASSFGTEAFF
TRBJ2-3 | NA | NA | TRBV11-2 | TGTGCCAGCAGCTTAAATCCCCGCCCGCCAGGGGCTACAGATACGCAGTATTTT | CASSLNPRPPGATDTQYF
TRBJ2-2 | NA | TRBD2 | TRBV29-1 | TGCAGCGTTGAAGGAAGGGCGGATAGCGGGACGAACACCGGGGAGCTGTTTTTT | CSVEGRADSGTNTGELFF
TRBJ2-7 | NA | NA | TRBV5-4 | TGTGCCAGCAGTCCCCCTGGCCCTAACTACGAGCAGTACTTC | CASSPPGPNYEQYF
TRBJ2-7 | NA | NA | TRBV24-1 | TGTGCCACCAGTCAGGGTTCGGGGGAGCAGTACTTC | CATSQGSGEQYF
TRBJ2-1 | NA | TRBD2 | TRBV5-4 | TGTGCCAGCAGCTTGCCCAGCGGGAGGGAAGGGGATGAGCAGTTCTTC | CASSLPSGREGDEQFF
TRBJ2-7 | NA | NA | TRBV7-2 | TGTGCCAGCAGCTTAGCGTTTAGCCCATCCTACGAGCAGTACTTC | CASSLAFSPSYEQYF
TRBJ1-6 | NA | TRBD1 | TRBV27 | TGTGCCAGCAGCTTCTTACTGACAGGGCGTAATTCACCCCTCCACTTT | CASSFLLTGRNSPLHF
TRBJ2-1 | NA | TRBD2 | TRBV29-1 | TGCAGCTCCCTACTCCTAGCGGGGTCGAGGAATGAGCAGTTCTTC | CSSLLLAGSRNEQFF
TRBJ2-4 | NA | TRBD2 | TRBV7-9 | TGTGCCAGCAGCCTAGAGGCGGGGGACATTCAGTACTTC | CASSLEAGDIQYF
TRBJ2-5 | NA | NA | TRBV7-2 | TGTGCCAGCAGCTCGGCGGGCCCGGCGACCCAGTACTTC | CASSSAGPATQYF
TRBJ2-1 | NA | NA | TRBV29-1 | TGCAGCGTTCACCACAATGAGCAGTTCTTC | CSVHHNEQFF
TRBJ1-5 | NA | NA | TRBV18 | TGTGCCAGCTCACCAAACAGGGAGCAGGGTCAGCCCCAGCATTTT | CASSPNREQGQPQHF
TRBJ2-1 | NA | NA | TRBV5-1 | TGCGCCAGCAGCTTTGAGGGCTTGGGACAGTTCTTC | CASSFEGLGQFF
TRBJ1-5 | NA | TRBD1 | TRBV19 | TGTGCCAGTAGTTCCCGGGACAGGGGAAGGGGGCAGCCCCAGCATTTT | CASSSRDRGRGQPQHF
TRBJ1-2 | NA | TRBD1 | TRBV19 | TGTACGGCGGGACAGTTAAATAACTATGGCTACACCTTC | CTAGQLNNYGYTF
TRBJ2-7 | NA | TRBD2 | TRBV29-1 | TGCAGCGTTAGACTAGCGGGGCCCGGGGCGAACTTC | CSVRLAGPGANF
TRBJ2-1 | NA | NA | TRBV19 | TGTGCCAGTAGAAAATGGGGTAGCGGTCAAGGGCCCTACAATGAGCAGTTCTTC | CASRKWGSGQGPYNEQFF